What follows is one T cell receptor beta chain and its context. Its antigen is unidentified. The authors ran a second PCR of roughly 6 to 11 cycles using a sample-barcoded 5' primer and a J-beta primer mix. TCRdb analysed the 5' RACE reads with MiXCR anew, one entry per CDR3 protein. The data contain some 890,000 distinct CDR3 sequences, about 28% of them singletons. The data derive from a study of blood T cells in healthy people across ages. Findings and caveats of the study: TCR beta diversity tracked closely with naive T cell percentage.

Caucasian individuals from Russia who were healthy and aged about 6 to 90 acted as donors. The CDR3 has 16 residues. The ends lost 3 bases at V and 2 bases at J; junction bases unmatched: 5. From germline, CDR1 is KGHSH and CDR2 LQKENI. The sample also formed part of further work on T cells of mothers and their children.

Sequencing was carried out using blood. This sequence originates from a woman aged 40 to 50 in good health. The J gene is TRBJ2-1, the V gene TRBV18; 9 nucleotides align to TRBD2. In DNA, the CDR3 is TGTGCCAGCTCACCTCCCGCGGGGGGGGCCTACAATGAGCAGTTCTTC. Protein: CASSPPAGGAYNEQFF. The full variable domain, its missing parts supplied by reference TRBV18 and TRBJ2-1, is NAGVMQNPRHLVRRRGQEARLRCSPMKGHSHVYWYRQLPEEGLKFMVYLQKENIIDESGMPKERFSAEFPKEGPSILRIQQVVRGDSAAYFCASSPPAGGAYNEQFFGPGTRLTVL.